The 21 T cell receptor beta chains listed next were all sequenced from one sample in a study of T-cell reconstitution after alpha-beta-depleted transplantation in children. Unique molecular identifiers featured in how the TCRbeta library was prepared. TCRdb processed the PCR reads anew with MiXCR; each CDR3 protein has one entry. Here the sample spans 15,000 to 20,000 distinct CDR3 sequences, roughly an eighth being singletons. The starting material was PBMCs, mostly from graft donor cells, obtained 180 days after TCRalphabeta/CD19-depleted stem cell transplant. The receptors were gathered from a boy under two years old who had a stem cell transplant for Wiskott-Aldrich syndrome, so the T cells may come from the graft donor.

The chain employs TRBV5-5 and TRBJ1-2, with D tentatively TRBD1 (5 bases). V lost 4 bases, J lost 1 base, and 8 bases lay in between. CDR1 and CDR2 (germline): SGHKS, YYEKEE (reference sequence). The CDR3 totals 13 residues. DNA of the CDR3: TGTGCCAGCAGCACAGGATATAACTATGGCTACACCTTC. Translated: CASSTGYNYGYTF.

V gene TRBV30 combines with J gene TRBJ2-5; D is perhaps TRBD2 (6 bases). V was pared by 0 bases and J by 7 bases, with 12 bases between. The CDR3 has 13 amino acids. CDR1 and CDR2 from the germline V gene are GTSNPN and SVGIG (reference sequence). The CDR3, as DNA: TGTGCCTGGAGTGTTGTGGGAGCGGGGACCCAGTACTTC. Its protein is CAWSVVGAGTQYF.

In this sample, this clonotype turned up many times. The chain links TRBV10-3 to TRBJ2-6; D ambiguous. V was pared by 0 bases and J by 2 bases, with 5 bases between. This CDR3 contains 15 residues. Germline V gene lookup returns CDR1 ENHRY and CDR2 SYGVKD. The CDR3 nucleotides read TGTGCCATCAGTGAGTCGACGGCTGGGGCCAACGTCCTGACTTTC. Protein sequence: CAISESTAGANVLTF.

In its sample, this clonotype was seen a few times. The genes are TRBV3-1 and TRBJ2-7; 10 bases agree with TRBD2. V dropped 2 bases and J dropped 7; count of bases not matched to a gene: 8. CDR3 length: 15 amino acids. The V gene's germline CDR1 is LGHDT and CDR2 YNNKEL (reference sequence). CDR3 in amino acids: CASSQTSGMLVEQYF. The CDR3 nucleotides are TGTGCCAGCAGCCAAACTAGCGGGATGTTGGTGGAGCAGTACTTC.

At least ten counts were recorded for this clonotype. The rearrangement uses TRBV28 and TRBJ2-7, with D unclear. V gave up 6 bases and J gave up 2 bases, with 17 bases separating them. The length of the CDR3 is 15 residues. Germline V gene data show CDR1 as MDHEN and CDR2 as SYDVKM. The CDR3 protein is CASSFPPDGAYEQYF. DNA for the CDR3: TGTGCCAGCAGCTTCCCCCCTGACGGAGCCTACGAGCAGTACTTC. Complete variable domain (other parts from reference TRBV28 and TRBJ2-7): DVKVTQSSRYLVKRTGEKVFLECVQDMDHENMFWYRQDPGLGLRLIYFSYDVKMKEKGDIPEGYSVSREKKERFSLILESASTNQTSMYLCASSFPPDGAYEQYFGPGTRLTVT.

This clonotype was seen a few times. The V gene is TRBV5-1, the J gene TRBJ2-1, with 9 positions matching TRBD2. J gave up 3 bases and V 3 bases, and 4 bases lay outside the gene matches. The CDR3 spans 15 residues. The germline gives CDR1 SGHRS, CDR2 YFSETQ. Written as DNA, the CDR3 is TGCGCCAGCAGCTCCGGGACTAGCAGCTACAATGAGCAGTTCTTC. Encoded protein: CASSSGTSSYNEQFF.

About this clonotype: A much larger clone lies a single base off, so this may be a read error. The chain combines TRBV5-1 with TRBJ2-1; D gene ambiguous. Germline CDR1 is SGHRS and CDR2 is YFSETQ. The length of the CDR3 is 13 residues. Deletions cut 5 bases from V and 5 bases from J, with 11 bases between. The CDR3 region is CASSGWVDNEQFF. The DNA for the CDR3 is TGCGCCAGCAGTGGCTGGGTTGACAATGAGCAGTTCTTC.

This chain uses TRBV4-2 with TRBJ1-5, with a tentative D call TRBD1 (5 bases). From germline, CDR1 is LGHNA and CDR2 YNFKEQ. The CDR3 has 16 residues. V was shortened by 4 bases and J by 1 base, with 14 bases between the two germline ends. The CDR3, as DNA: TGTGCCAGCAGCCCCGGGGACGTCGGGAGCAATCAGCCCCAGCATTTT. This codes for CASSPGDVGSNQPQHF.

This clonotype was observed a handful of times. V and J are TRBV27 and TRBJ1-1; tentatively, D is TRBD1 (6 bases). Germline V gene data show CDR1 as MNHEY and CDR2 as SMNVEV (reference sequence). V lost 2 bases and J lost 4, with 8 bases in between. The length of the CDR3 is 13 residues. CDR3 amino acids: CASSLTGITEAFF. The CDR3 DNA sequence: TGTGCCAGCAGTTTAACAGGGATCACTGAAGCTTTCTTT.

This clonotype was found many times. The chain has TRBV5-1 and TRBJ2-6; 7 bases are shared with TRBD1. The CDR3 is made up of 17 amino acids. Per the germline V gene, CDR1 is SGHRS and CDR2 is YFSETQ. J gave up 4 bases and V 5 bases, and 12 bases lay outside the gene matches. The chain's CDR3 is CASSHRTGIAGANVLTF. CDR3 DNA sequence: TGCGCCAGCAGTCATAGGACAGGTATTGCAGGGGCCAACGTCCTGACTTTC.

Of note for this clonotype: The junction differs from germline at one of its ends, possibly a read error. The chain combines TRBV6-2 or TRBV6-3 with TRBJ2-1; D not certain. Germline CDR1 and CDR2: MNHEY and SVGEGT. The CDR3 totals 12 residues. Written as DNA, the CDR3 is TGTGACAGCAGTCAAACCTACAATGAGCAGTTCTTC. Its protein product is CDSSQTYNEQFF.

In its sample, this clonotype was seen many times. The chain combines TRBV6-1 with TRBJ1-2; TRBD1 aligns across 9 bases. J gave up 2 bases and V 5 bases, and 3 bases lay outside the gene matches. Germline V lookup: CDR1 MNHNS, CDR2 SASEGT. CDR3 size: 14 residues. The CDR3 loop reads CASSRTGENYGYTF. DNA of the CDR3: TGTGCCAGCAGTAGGACAGGGGAAAACTATGGCTACACCTTC.

The table lists this clonotype with a few counts. The chain is built from TRBV3-1 and TRBJ2-7; TRBD1 matches 10 bases. The junction had 7 bases not matched to a gene; V was cut back by 5 bases and J by 6 bases. The CDR3 totals 14 residues. Per germline, CDR1 LGHDT and CDR2 YNNKEL (reference sequence). The chain's CDR3 is CASSRGQGIGEQYF. CDR3 sequence (DNA): TGTGCCAGCAGCAGGGGACAGGGGATCGGCGAGCAGTACTTC.

This rearrangement joins TRBV6-2 or TRBV6-3 to TRBJ2-7; TRBD2 aligns across 10 bases. Germline trimming cut 4 bases from V and 9 bases from J; bases unmatched to any gene: 12. The germline V gene has CDR1 MNHEY and CDR2 SVGEGT. The CDR3 loop spans 15 amino acids. CDR3 nucleotides: TGTGCCAGCAGTTGGGCTAGCGGGGGCTCGAGTGGGCAGTACTTC. Amino acid sequence: CASSWASGGSSGQYF.

V usage is TRBV20-1 and J usage is TRBJ2-6; 7 bases match TRBD2. Trimming took 5 bases from V and 2 from J; bases not matched to a gene: 6. Germline-derived CDR1 and CDR2 are DFQATT and SNEGSKA (reference sequence). The CDR3 is made up of 15 amino acids. The CDR3 DNA sequence: TGCAGTGCTCAAGGTGGGGGGGCTGGGGCCAACGTCCTGACTTTC. Its protein is CSAQGGGAGANVLTF.

J is TRBJ2-3 and V is TRBV4-1; D is uncertain. The CDR3 loop spans 16 amino acids. From germline, CDR1 is MGHRA and CDR2 YSYEKL. Trimming removed 0 bases at V and 6 bases at J, with 16 bases between. CDR3 amino acids: CASSQELLKGGDTQYF. Written as DNA, the CDR3 is TGCGCCAGCAGCCAAGAACTTCTGAAGGGTGGGGATACGCAGTATTTT.

This clonotype was recorded at least ten times. V gene TRBV7-9 combines with J gene TRBJ1-1; D unclear. Trimming left V 5 bases short and J 4 bases short, with 20 bases between. The length of the CDR3 is 16 residues. Germline CDR1 SEHNR, CDR2 FQNEAQ (reference sequence). The CDR3, as DNA: TGTGCCAGCAGCGCGTGGACCTCTAAGGAGGGCACTGAAGCTTTCTTT. It is translated as CASSAWTSKEGTEAFF.

The chain employs TRBV30 and TRBJ2-5; TRBD2 might be the D (6 bases). The V end was cut by 0 bases, the J end by 1 base, with 12 bases between. CDR1 is GTSNPN, CDR2 SVGIG, per germline (reference sequence). The CDR3 spans 15 residues. CDR3 in DNA: TGTGCCTGGAGTGTGGGTAGCGGAATCCAAGAGACCCAGTACTTC. This translates into CAWSVGSGIQETQYF.

This clonotype was observed many times. The CDR3 nucleotides read TGCAGTGCTACTAGACAGGCCGCTAACTATGGCTACACCTTC. Protein product: CSATRQAANYGYTF. The chain couples TRBV20-1 to TRBJ1-2; the D gene is possibly TRBD1 (6 bases). Germline V gives CDR1 DFQATT, CDR2 SNEGSKA (reference sequence). The CDR3 has 14 residues. Trimming cost V 4 bases and J 0 bases, with 12 bases left between them.

There are many counts of this clonotype. The chain is built from TRBV29-1 and TRBJ2-2, with TRBD1 matching over 9 bases. Germline trimming cut 4 bases from V and 3 bases from J; bases unmatched to any gene: 3. CDR1 is SQVTM and CDR2 is ANQGSEA in the germline V gene. CDR3 size: 14 residues. CDR3 region: CSVGTGVYTGELFF. In nucleotides, the CDR3 is TGCAGCGTTGGGACAGGGGTGTACACCGGGGAGCTGTTTTTT.

This clonotype came up many times. The rearrangement links TRBV11-3 to TRBJ2-1; D call uncertain. CDR1 is SGHNT and CDR2 is YENEEA in the germline V gene. The germline V and J ends were trimmed by 5 bases and 10 bases, with 15 bases remaining between them. This CDR3 is built from 13 residues. CDR3 sequence: CASSDHRGIEQFF. Written as DNA, the CDR3 is TGTGCCAGCAGCGATCACCGAGGTATCGAGCAGTTCTTC.